The source of this T cell receptor (beta chain) is a study of T cell responses to AZD1222 COVID-19 vaccine. Generated by immunoSEQ multiplex PCR, the TCRdb table keeps only in-frame clones and is missing some. The sample has some 150,000 clones, 82% seen once; the top ten hold over 4%. Trimming took 8 bases from V and 11 from J, leaving 22 bases between them. This CDR3 has 14 residues. Germline-derived CDR1 and CDR2 are MNHEY and SVGAGI. The gene calls are TRBV6-5 and TRBJ1-5; D is possibly TRBD1 (5 bases). The sequence was obtained from an adult in good health. This specimen consisted of peripheral blood, obtained on day 0 of MenACWY control vaccination. CDR3 nucleotides: TGTGCCAGCGATAGAGGTCAGGGTATATTGGCCCAGCATTTT. It is translated as CASDRGQGILAQHF.